This T cell receptor (beta chain) originates from a study of T cell responses to AZD1222 COVID-19 vaccine. Points from the study as a whole: Two AZD1222 doses significantly raised spike-specific TCR breadth and depth over controls. Distributed over spike, vaccine-associated CD4 TCRs predominated at 160-218 and 743-854.

The CDR3 has 17 residues. The V segment lost 4 bases and the J segment 2 bases; nucleotides outside the gene matches: 8. The germline CDR1 and CDR2 sequences are SEHNR and FQNEAQ (reference sequence). This table comes from immunoSEQ multiplex PCR, and its TCRdb copy is limited to in-frame clones, with some not included. The sample holds fewer than 120,000 clones; about 90% are singletons and the top ten take 7.8%. As regards this clone: Its matching antigen is unknown.

This rearrangement joins TRBV7-9 to TRBJ1-6, with 7 bases identical to TRBD1. This clonotype was obtained from an adult in good health. The sample here was peripheral blood, taken on day 0 of AZD1222 vaccination. The CDR3 loop reads CASSSSDRSPYNSPLHF. The CDR3 DNA reads as TGTGCCAGCAGCTCCTCGGACAGGTCGCCCTATAATTCACCCCTCCACTTT.